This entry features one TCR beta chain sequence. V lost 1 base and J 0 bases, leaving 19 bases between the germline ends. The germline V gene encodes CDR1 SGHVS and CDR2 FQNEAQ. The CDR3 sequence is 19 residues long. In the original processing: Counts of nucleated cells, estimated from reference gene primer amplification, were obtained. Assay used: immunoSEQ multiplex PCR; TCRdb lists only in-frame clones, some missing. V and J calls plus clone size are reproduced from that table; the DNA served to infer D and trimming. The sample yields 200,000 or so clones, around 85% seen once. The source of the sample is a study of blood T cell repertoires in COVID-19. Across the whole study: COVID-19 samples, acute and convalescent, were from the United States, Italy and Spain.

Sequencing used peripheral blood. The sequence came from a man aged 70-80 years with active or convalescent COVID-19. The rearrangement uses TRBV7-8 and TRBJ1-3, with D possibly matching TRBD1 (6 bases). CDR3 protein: CASSLVVQGPLSSGNTIYF. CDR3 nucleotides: TGTGCCAGCAGCTTAGTGGTGCAGGGGCCGCTTAGCTCTGGAAACACCATATATTTT.